These 18 T cell receptor beta chains share one sample of origin, sequenced in a study of blood T cells in healthy people across ages. The use of a sample-barcoded 5' primer and a J-beta primer mix characterized a second PCR of roughly 6 to 12 cycles. In TCRdb, the 5' RACE reads were re-called with MiXCR into one record per CDR3 protein. The table lists about 770,000 distinct CDR3 sequences, roughly 44% of them singletons, with around 21% in the top ten. Sequenced material: blood. These receptors were collected from a man aged 55 to 70 in good health.

The chain recombines TRBV9 with TRBJ1-1, with D maybe TRBD1 (6 bases). V was pared by 4 bases and J by 4 bases, with 17 bases between. Germline CDR1 is SGDLS and CDR2 is YYNGEE. The CDR3 runs to 15 residues. Written as DNA, the CDR3 is TGTGCCAGCAGCCCAGAGGGGGGAGCAGGCACTGAAGCTTTCTTT. Protein product: CASSPEGGAGTEAFF.

Only one count was recorded for this clonotype. This chain uses TRBV6-5 with TRBJ2-7; D unresolved. The CDR3 runs to 15 residues. The germline CDR1 and CDR2 sequences are MNHEY and SVGAGI. With 2 bases removed from V and 6 bases from J, the gap between germline ends came to 17 bases. The CDR3 spells CASSYKSAGLGEQYF. The CDR3 DNA reads as TGTGCCAGCAGTTACAAATCGGCCGGGCTGGGCGAGCAGTACTTC.

The chain combines TRBV4-1 with TRBJ1-4; D possibly corresponds to TRBD1 (6 bases). Germline V gene data show CDR1 as MGHRA and CDR2 as YSYEKL. V lost 2 bases and J 0 bases, leaving 7 bases between the germline ends. The CDR3 runs to 15 residues. The CDR3 DNA is TGCGCCAGCAGCCAAAGACAGGCAACTAATGAAAAACTGTTTTTT. Its protein is CASSQRQATNEKLFF.

This clonotype came up once. V is TRBV12-5 and J is TRBJ1-5, with no clear D. V lost 5 bases and J 7 bases, leaving 12 bases between the germline ends. The CDR3 consists of 13 residues. The germline V gene has CDR1 LGHNT and CDR2 FRNRAP. The CDR3 nucleotides read TGTGCTAGTGGTGTGGAGGCGGTACAGCCCCAGCATTTT. Encoded protein: CASGVEAVQPQHF.

This clonotype was seen a handful of times. J is TRBJ2-7 and V is TRBV5-1; D unresolved. Germline loops: CDR1 SGHRS, CDR2 YFSETQ. There are 14 residues in the CDR3. Trimming shortened V by 5 bases and J by 7 bases, and 19 bases separated the two germline ends. The CDR3, as DNA: TGCGCCAGCAGGGCGGATATGGTCCCTAGGGAGCAGTACTTC. Its protein is CASRADMVPREQYF.

V and J are TRBV25-1 and TRBJ2-1; 8 nucleotides agree with TRBD1. The CDR3 covers 15 residues. Germline CDR1 MGHDK, CDR2 SYGVNS. V dropped 3 bases and J dropped 4; count of bases not matched to a gene: 5. CDR3: CASSEQGAPYNEQFF. As DNA, the CDR3 is TGTGCCAGCAGTGAGCAGGGGGCGCCGTACAATGAGCAGTTCTTC.

The CDR3 DNA sequence: TGTGCCAGCAGTGGTCGGGGGGTAGGAAAAACTAATGAAAAACTGTTTTTT. The encoded protein is CASSGRGVGKTNEKLFF. The chain employs TRBV25-1 and TRBJ1-4, with D perhaps TRBD1 (5 bases). Trimming removed 4 bases from V and 1 base from J, with 16 bases in between. Germline V gene sequence: CDR1 MGHDK, CDR2 SYGVNS. The CDR3 is made up of 17 amino acids.

The CDR3 nucleotides read TGTGCCAGCAGCCGGACAGGGGGTATTCAGCCCCAGCATTTT. This sequence encodes CASSRTGGIQPQHF. The rearrangement uses TRBV7-2 and TRBJ1-5; 10 bases line up with TRBD1. The CDR3 totals 14 residues. Germline-derived CDR1 and CDR2 are SGHTA and FQGNSA. With 5 bases clipped from V and 6 bases from J, the junction kept 4 bases outside the gene matches.

The gene calls are TRBV6-5 and TRBJ2-3, with D perhaps matching TRBD1 (8 bases). Per the germline V gene, CDR1 is MNHEY and CDR2 is SVGAGI. V gave up 4 bases and J gave up 1 base, with 15 bases separating them. There are 16 residues in the CDR3. CDR3 DNA: TGTGCCAGCAGTTTACAGGGGGGAGGGGGCACAGATACGCAGTATTTT. Residues: CASSLQGGGGTDTQYF.

There are many counts of this clonotype. V usage is TRBV7-8 and J usage is TRBJ1-1; perhaps TRBD1 as D (5 bases). From germline, CDR1 is SGHVS and CDR2 FQNEAQ. The CDR3 sequence is 14 residues long. V was shortened by 6 bases and J by 4 bases, with 15 bases between the two germline ends. CDR3 region: CASSRNQGGTEAFF. The CDR3, as DNA: TGTGCCAGCAGTAGAAATCAGGGCGGCACTGAAGCTTTCTTT. The complete variable domain, with remaining parts taken from reference TRBV7-8 and TRBJ1-1, reads GAGVSQSPRYKVAKRGQDVALRCDPISGHVSLFWYQQALGQGPEFLTYFQNEAQLDKSGLPSDRFFAERPEGSVSTLKIQRTQQEDSAVYLCASSRNQGGTEAFFGQGTRLTVV.

This chain joins TRBV4-3 and TRBJ2-3; TRBD2 matches at 8 bases. The CDR3 spans 16 residues. Losses at the gene ends were 0 bases for V and 3 bases for J; bases not matched to a gene: 5. Germline V gene data show CDR1 as LGHNA and CDR2 as YSLEER. CDR3 in amino acids: CASSQDRGGRTDTQYF. DNA of the CDR3: TGCGCCAGCAGCCAAGATCGGGGGGGCCGGACAGATACGCAGTATTTT.

This clonotype was seen only a few times. The rearrangement links TRBV20-1 to TRBJ2-3; 8 positions agree with TRBD2. This CDR3 is built from 14 residues. CDR1 and CDR2 (germline): DFQATT, SNEGSKA (reference sequence). Losses at the gene ends were 6 bases for V and 6 bases for J; bases not matched to a gene: 11. The DNA of the CDR3 is TGCAGTGCCGGGAGGGCCAGAGGCGGGGATACGCAGTATTTT. Its protein is CSAGRARGGDTQYF.

The rearrangement joins TRBV18 to TRBJ2-1, with D perhaps matching TRBD2 (5 bases). The CDR3 length is 15 residues. Germline V lookup: CDR1 KGHSH, CDR2 LQKENI. The V end lost 1 base, the J end lost 2 bases, and 9 bases lay between the germline ends. This CDR3 reads CASSPRGYPYNEQFF. The CDR3 nucleotides read TGTGCCAGCTCACCACGAGGGTACCCCTACAATGAGCAGTTCTTC.

This clonotype was recorded many times. The chain carries TRBV28 and TRBJ2-7; 9 bases map to TRBD2. The CDR3 runs to 14 residues. The V gene end was trimmed by 4 bases and the J gene end by 3 bases; junction bases not matched to a gene: 4. Germline lookup yields CDR1 MDHEN and CDR2 SYDVKM. CDR3 region: CASSYQRGVYEQYF. CDR3 sequence (DNA): TGTGCCAGCAGTTACCAGCGGGGGGTCTACGAGCAGTACTTC.

A single count supports this clonotype. V and J are TRBV20-1 and TRBJ2-4; D may be TRBD1 or TRBD2 (6 bases each). With the DNA end fitting TRBJ2-7 better, the J assignment may be wrong. The length of the CDR3 is 15 residues. The germline V gene encodes CDR1 DFQATT and CDR2 SNEGSKA (reference sequence). CDR3 DNA sequence: TGCAGTGCCGCCCGGACAGCCAAGGGGGGACACGAGCAGTACTTC. Its translation is CSAARTAKGGHEQYF.

The rearrangement uses TRBV7-2 and TRBJ2-1; 7 nucleotides agree with TRBD1. Germline V gene data show CDR1 as SGHTA and CDR2 as FQGNSA. Trimming removed 5 bases from V and 13 bases from J; junction bases left unmatched: 17. The length of the CDR3 is 15 residues. CDR3 region: CASSPGTVGYSAQFF. The CDR3 DNA reads TGTGCCAGCAGCCCCGGGACAGTAGGATATTCGGCCCAGTTCTTC.

This chain joins TRBV27 and TRBJ2-5, with TRBD1 identical over 8 bases. The CDR3 length is 15 residues. Germline V gives CDR1 MNHEY, CDR2 SMNVEV (reference sequence). J was trimmed by 1 base and V by 5 bases; bases with no gene match: 6. CDR3 bases: TGTGCCAGCAGTCCGCGACAGGGGCTCCAAGAGACCCAGTACTTC. Its protein product is CASSPRQGLQETQYF.

This chain uses TRBV7-3 with TRBJ2-3; D gene uncertain. This CDR3 contains 14 residues. CDR1 and CDR2 from the germline V gene are SGHTA and FQGTGA. The V gene lost 2 bases and the J gene lost 2 bases, with 8 bases spanning the gap. In DNA, the CDR3 is TGTGCCAGCAGCTTAGGGTTAGACACAGATACGCAGTATTTT. Translation: CASSLGLDTDTQYF. The full variable domain, rest sourced from reference TRBV7-3 and TRBJ2-3, is GAGVSQTPSNKVTEKGKYVELRCDPISGHTALYWYRQSLGQGPEFLIYFQGTGAADDSGLPNDRFFAVRPEGSVSTLKIQRTERGDSAVYLCASSLGLDTDTQYFGPGTRLTVL.